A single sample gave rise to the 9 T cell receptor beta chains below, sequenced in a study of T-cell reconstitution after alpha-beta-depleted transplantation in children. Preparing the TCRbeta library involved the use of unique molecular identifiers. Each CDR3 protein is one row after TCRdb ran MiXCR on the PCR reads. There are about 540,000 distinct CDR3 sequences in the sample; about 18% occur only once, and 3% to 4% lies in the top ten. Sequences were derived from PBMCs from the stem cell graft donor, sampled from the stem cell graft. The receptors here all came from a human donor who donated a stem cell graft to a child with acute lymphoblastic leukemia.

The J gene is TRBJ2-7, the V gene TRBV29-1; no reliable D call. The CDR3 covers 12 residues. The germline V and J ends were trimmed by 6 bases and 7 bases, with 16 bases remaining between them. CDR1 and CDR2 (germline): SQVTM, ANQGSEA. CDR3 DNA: TGCAGCGTCCCCGACCCCATCGGGGAGCAGTACTTC. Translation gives CSVPDPIGEQYF.

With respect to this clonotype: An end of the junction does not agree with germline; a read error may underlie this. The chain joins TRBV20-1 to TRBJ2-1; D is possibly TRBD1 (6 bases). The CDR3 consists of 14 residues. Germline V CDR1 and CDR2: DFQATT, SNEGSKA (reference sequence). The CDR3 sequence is CSARADRPYNEQFF. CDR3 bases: TGCAGTGCGAGAGCGGACAGACCTTACAATGAGCAGTTCTTC.

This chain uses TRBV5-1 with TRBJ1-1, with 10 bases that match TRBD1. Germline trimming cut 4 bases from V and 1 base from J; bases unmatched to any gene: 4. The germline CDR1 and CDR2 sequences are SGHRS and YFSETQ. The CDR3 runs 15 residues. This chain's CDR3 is CASSATGGPNTEAFF. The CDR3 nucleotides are TGCGCCAGCAGCGCGACAGGGGGCCCGAACACTGAAGCTTTCTTT. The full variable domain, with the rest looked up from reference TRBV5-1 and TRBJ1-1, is KAGVTQTPRYLIKTRGQQVTLSCSPISGHRSVSWYQQTPGQGLQFLFEYFSETQRNKGNFPGRFSGRQFSNSRSEMNVSTLELGDSALYLCASSATGGPNTEAFFGQGTRLTVV.

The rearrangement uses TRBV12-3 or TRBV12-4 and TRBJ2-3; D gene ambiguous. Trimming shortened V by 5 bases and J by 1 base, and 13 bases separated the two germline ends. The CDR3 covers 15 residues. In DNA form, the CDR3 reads TGTGCCAGCAGTCCCCGGGTAGCTCGCACAGATACGCAGTATTTT. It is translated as CASSPRVARTDTQYF.

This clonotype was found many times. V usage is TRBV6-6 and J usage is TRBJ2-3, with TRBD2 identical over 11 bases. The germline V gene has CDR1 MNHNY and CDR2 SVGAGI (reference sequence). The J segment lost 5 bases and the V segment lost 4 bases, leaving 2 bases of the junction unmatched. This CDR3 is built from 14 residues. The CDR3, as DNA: TGTGCCAGCAGTTCAGGGACTAGCGGAGATACGCAGTATTTT. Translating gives CASSSGTSGDTQYF.

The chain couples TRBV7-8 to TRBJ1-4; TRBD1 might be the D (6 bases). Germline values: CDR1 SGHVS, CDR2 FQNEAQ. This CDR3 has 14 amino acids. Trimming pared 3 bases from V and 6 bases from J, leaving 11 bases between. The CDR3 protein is CASSFSGVHEKLFF. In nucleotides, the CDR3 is TGTGCCAGCAGCTTCTCAGGGGTTCATGAAAAACTGTTTTTT.

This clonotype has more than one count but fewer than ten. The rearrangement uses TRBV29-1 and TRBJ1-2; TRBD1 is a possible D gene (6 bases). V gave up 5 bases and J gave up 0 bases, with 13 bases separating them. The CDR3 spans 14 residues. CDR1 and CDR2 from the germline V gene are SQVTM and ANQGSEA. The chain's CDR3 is CSVMGAETNYGYTF. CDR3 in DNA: TGCAGCGTTATGGGGGCAGAGACTAACTATGGCTACACCTTC.

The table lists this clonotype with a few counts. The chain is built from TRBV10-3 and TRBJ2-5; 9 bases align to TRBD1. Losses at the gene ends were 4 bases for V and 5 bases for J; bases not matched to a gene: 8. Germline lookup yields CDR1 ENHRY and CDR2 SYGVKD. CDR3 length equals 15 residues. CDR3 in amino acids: CAISGSDRGEETQYF. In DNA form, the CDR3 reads TGTGCCATCAGTGGTTCGGACAGGGGAGAGGAGACCCAGTACTTC.

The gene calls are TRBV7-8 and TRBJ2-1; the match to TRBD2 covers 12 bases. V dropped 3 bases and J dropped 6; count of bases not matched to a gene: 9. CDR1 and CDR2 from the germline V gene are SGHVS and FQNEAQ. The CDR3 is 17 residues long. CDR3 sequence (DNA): TGTGCCAGCAGCTTCCTAGCGGGAGGGCCGAGGGTCAATGAGCAGTTCTTC. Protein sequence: CASSFLAGGPRVNEQFF.